The 21 T cell receptor beta chains reported below all come from one sample, sequenced in a study of T cell changes during pregnancy in multiple sclerosis. Data came from immunoSEQ multiplex PCR; TCRdb stores just in-frame clones and leaves some out. The table has tens of thousands of clones, about 93% seen once. Material: CD4+ T cells from peripheral blood mononuclear cells, obtained before pregnancy. These receptors originate from a female donor with multiple sclerosis, enrolled in a pregnancy study.

The chain links TRBV11-2 to TRBJ2-3; D uncertain. This CDR3 is 14 amino acids long. Germline V gene data show CDR1 as SGHAT and CDR2 as FQNNGV. V was trimmed by 5 bases and J by 4 bases, leaving 13 bases between them. The CDR3 reads CASSPWAQADTQYF. CDR3 DNA sequence: TGTGCCAGCAGCCCTTGGGCGCAGGCAGATACGCAGTATTTT. The full variable domain, rest sourced from reference TRBV11-2 and TRBJ2-3, is EAGVAQSPRYKIIEKRQSVAFWCNPISGHATLYWYQQILGQGPKLLIQFQNNGVVDDSQLPKDRFSAERLKGVDSTLKIQPAKLEDSAVYLCASSPWAQADTQYFGPGTRLTVL.

The V gene is TRBV6-6, the J gene TRBJ1-1; D is unresolved. Deletions cut 5 bases from V and 2 bases from J, with 12 bases between. This CDR3 is 14 amino acids long. Germline V gives CDR1 MNHNY, CDR2 SVGAGI (reference sequence). In DNA, the CDR3 is TGTGCCAGCAGTAGAGGAGCGGGTAACACTGAAGCTTTCTTT. This gives the protein CASSRGAGNTEAFF.

The chain links TRBV5-1 to TRBJ2-3, with 9 positions matching TRBD1. Trimming cost V 2 bases and J 3 bases; bases outside gene matches: 4. This CDR3 is built from 15 residues. The germline gives CDR1 SGHRS, CDR2 YFSETQ. The CDR3 DNA sequence: TGCGCCAGCAGCTTAGGGGACAGGGTAACAGATACGCAGTATTTT. Amino acid sequence: CASSLGDRVTDTQYF.

The chain joins TRBV2 to TRBJ2-5; 9 bases are a match to TRBD1. V lost 6 bases, J lost 5 bases, and 4 bases stayed unmatched. CDR3 length equals 13 residues. In germline, CDR1 is SNHLY, CDR2 FYNNEI. CDR3 sequence: CASSRTGVETQYF. Here the CDR3 DNA reads TGTGCCAGCAGCCGGACAGGGGTGGAGACCCAGTACTTC.

The chain combines TRBV6-4 with TRBJ2-3, with D hard to call. V gave up 6 bases and J gave up 5 bases, with 15 bases separating them. Germline V gives CDR1 MRHNA, CDR2 SNTAGT. This CDR3 spans 14 amino acids. The CDR3 here is CASRPTGSGDTQYF. The CDR3 DNA reads TGTGCCAGCAGACCGACTGGATCCGGAGATACGCAGTATTTT.

This clone was detected once. V gene TRBV7-2 combines with J gene TRBJ2-7, with 8 nucleotides matching TRBD1. The CDR3 is made up of 16 amino acids. Germline CDR1 and CDR2: SGHTA and FQGNSA. V shed 5 bases, J shed 4 bases, and the junction held 13 bases outside the gene matches. The CDR3 DNA is TGTGCCAGCAGCAAATATGGGGCAGGGGGCAGTTACGAGCAGTACTTC. Protein product: CASSKYGAGGSYEQYF.

The sample holds one count of this clone. V usage is TRBV7-9 and J usage is TRBJ1-1; 7 positions agree with TRBD1. Unmatched junction bases numbered 14, after V lost 5 bases and J lost 5 bases. The germline CDR1 and CDR2 sequences are SEHNR and FQNEAQ (reference sequence). The CDR3 is 16 residues long. The CDR3: CASSLWTGSWRTEAFF. CDR3 DNA: TGTGCCAGCAGCCTATGGACAGGTTCGTGGCGAACTGAAGCTTTCTTT.

V usage is TRBV9 and J usage is TRBJ2-5; maybe TRBD1 (5 bases). The length of the CDR3 is 15 residues. The V gene lost 0 bases and the J gene lost 4 bases, with 13 bases spanning the gap. The germline V gene has CDR1 SGDLS and CDR2 YYNGEE. CDR3 sequence reads: CASSVAAGSGETQYF. CDR3 nucleotides: TGTGCCAGCAGCGTAGCGGCAGGGTCTGGAGAGACCCAGTACTTC.

The rearrangement joins TRBV15 to TRBJ2-7; possibly TRBD2 for D (6 bases). The length of the CDR3 is 15 residues. CDR1 LNHNV and CDR2 YYDKDF come from the germline V gene (reference sequence). V was pared by 0 bases and J by 7 bases, with 16 bases between. CDR3 in amino acids: CATSRDGEVSREQYF. CDR3 bases: TGTGCCACCAGCAGAGATGGGGAGGTTTCAAGAGAGCAGTACTTC.

The chain employs TRBV18 and TRBJ2-1, with 14 bases identical to TRBD2. Looked up from germline, CDR1 is KGHSH and CDR2 is LQKENI. The length of the CDR3 is 15 residues. The V gene end was trimmed by 5 bases and the J gene end by 9 bases; junction bases not matched to a gene: 6. CDR3 region: CASSSGLAGDIEQFF. As DNA, the CDR3 is TGTGCCAGCTCATCGGGACTAGCGGGAGATATTGAGCAGTTCTTC.

J is TRBJ1-1 and V is TRBV7-6; TRBD1 aligns across 8 bases. The CDR3 spans 15 residues. Germline CDR1 is SGHVS and CDR2 is FNYEAQ. The ends lost 3 bases at V and 1 base at J; junction bases unmatched: 4. CDR3: CASSLTGVQNTEAFF. The CDR3 nucleotides are TGTGCCAGCAGCTTGACAGGGGTGCAGAACACTGAAGCTTTCTTT.

This chain links TRBV10-1 with TRBJ2-2; TRBD1 aligns across 7 bases. Germline V CDR1 and CDR2: WNHNN, SYGVQD (reference sequence). The CDR3 runs to 15 residues. After removal of 4 bases from V and 5 bases from J, the junction contained 7 bases not matched to a gene. The CDR3: CASSVGTVRTGELFF. The CDR3 region has the DNA TGCGCCAGCAGTGTCGGGACAGTAAGAACCGGGGAGCTGTTTTTT.

The chain employs TRBV11-1 and TRBJ1-1, with a weak D call TRBD1 (5 bases). Trimming took off 5 bases at V and 0 bases at J, with 16 bases between the two ends. Germline V CDR1 and CDR2: SGHAT, FQDESV (reference sequence). The length of the CDR3 is 16 residues. The CDR3 sequence: CASSKFWGGLNTEAFF. In DNA form, the CDR3 reads TGTGCCAGCAGCAAGTTTTGGGGCGGATTGAACACTGAAGCTTTCTTT. The whole variable domain, remainder taken from reference TRBV11-1 and TRBJ1-1, is EAEVAQSPRYKITEKSQAVAFWCDPISGHATLYWYRQILGQGPELLVQFQDESVVDDSQLPKDRFSAERLKGVDSTLKIQPAELGDSAMYLCASSKFWGGLNTEAFFGQGTRLTVV.

The chain employs TRBV27 and TRBJ2-7; D may be TRBD1 (5 bases). The CDR3 has 15 residues. Germline V gene data show CDR1 as MNHEY and CDR2 as SMNVEV (reference sequence). Trimming took 2 bases from V and 6 from J, leaving 17 bases between them. CDR3: CASSLGRRVRGEQYF. The CDR3 DNA reads as TGTGCCAGCAGTTTAGGGCGCAGGGTAAGGGGCGAGCAGTACTTC.

The chain uses TRBV2 and TRBJ2-7; 7 bases line up with TRBD1. Germline V CDR1 and CDR2: SNHLY, FYNNEI. V trimming: 6 bases; J trimming: 6 bases; junction bases outside the gene matches: 8. The CDR3 contains 13 residues. The CDR3 DNA reads TGTGCCAGCAGGGACAGGTTTCTAGGCGAGCAGTACTTC. This translates into CASRDRFLGEQYF.

This clone showed up just once. The chain carries TRBV9 and TRBJ2-1; 10 positions agree with TRBD2. This CDR3 contains 15 residues. With V trimmed by 1 base and J by 2 bases, 0 bases remained unmatched. Per the germline V gene, CDR1 is SGDLS and CDR2 is YYNGEE. The CDR3 DNA follows: TGTGCCAGCAGCGTAACTAGCGGGGCCTACAATGAGCAGTTCTTC. As protein: CASSVTSGAYNEQFF.

The chain employs TRBV19 and TRBJ1-5; the D gene is possibly TRBD1 (5 bases). The CDR3 is 15 amino acids. CDR1 LNHDA and CDR2 SQIVND come from the germline V gene (reference sequence). Trimming pared 4 bases from V and 2 bases from J, leaving 12 bases between. The CDR3 here is CASSRGEGGNQPQHF. In DNA, the CDR3 is TGTGCCAGTAGTAGGGGGGAGGGAGGCAATCAGCCCCAGCATTTT.

The J gene is TRBJ1-1, the V gene TRBV19; TRBD1 matches 8 bases. This CDR3 has 14 amino acids. After removal of 5 bases from V and 0 bases from J, the junction contained 2 bases not matched to a gene. Looked up from germline, CDR1 is LNHDA and CDR2 is SQIVND (reference sequence). The CDR3 sequence: CASSQGQVNTEAFF. The DNA for the CDR3 is TGTGCCAGTAGTCAGGGACAGGTGAACACTGAAGCTTTCTTT.

This sequence joins TRBV18 and TRBJ2-3; D possibly corresponds to TRBD1 (6 bases). This CDR3 has 16 amino acids. Per the germline V gene, CDR1 is KGHSH and CDR2 is LQKENI. V was trimmed by 1 base and J by 2 bases, leaving 13 bases between them. The CDR3 is CASSPRTVSSTDTQYF. In nucleotides, the CDR3 is TGTGCCAGCTCACCACGGACAGTCTCATCCACAGATACGCAGTATTTT. The full variable domain, completed using reference TRBV18 and TRBJ2-3, is NAGVMQNPRHLVRRRGQEARLRCSPMKGHSHVYWYRQLPEEGLKFMVYLQKENIIDESGMPKERFSAEFPKEGPSILRIQQVVRGDSAAYFCASSPRTVSSTDTQYFGPGTRLTVL.

The rearrangement uses TRBV28 and TRBJ1-4; 11 positions agree with TRBD1. Germline CDR1 is MDHEN and CDR2 is SYDVKM. The CDR3 extends over 15 amino acids. After removal of 4 bases from V and 7 bases from J, the junction contained 5 bases not matched to a gene. CDR3 protein: CASSSRDRGTEKLFF. The CDR3 bases are TGTGCCAGCAGTTCCCGGGACAGGGGGACTGAAAAACTGTTTTTT.

The genes are TRBV19 and TRBJ1-5, with 8 nucleotides matching TRBD1. This CDR3 has 17 amino acids. J lost 3 bases, V lost 6 bases, and 13 bases had no gene match. The V gene's germline CDR1 is LNHDA and CDR2 SQIVND (reference sequence). This chain's CDR3 is CASSDRAWTGSNQPQHF. The CDR3 nucleotides read TGTGCCAGTAGCGACCGGGCCTGGACAGGGTCCAATCAGCCCCAGCATTTT.